This T cell receptor (beta chain) is from a study of Graves' ophthalmopathy and Graves' hyperthyroidism. The CDR3 is 16 amino acids. Germline values: CDR1 MNHNS, CDR2 SASEGT. The J segment lost 0 bases and the V segment lost 4 bases, leaving 3 bases of the junction unmatched. A duration under 3 months, NOSPECS ≥4, CAS ≥3 and moderate-to-severe activity characterized the donors with ophthalmopathy. It was on clinical symptoms, serum thyroxine, TRAb, thyroid ultrasound and orbital computed tomography that diagnosis relied. This clonotype was picked up many times. Investigators amplified TCR beta CDR3 regions from RNA transcripts. Second-round multiplex PCR came after a first-round RT-PCR that employed HTBI primers. MiXCR, applied by TCRdb to the multiplex PCR reads, yields one record per CDR3 protein. The sample yields about 410,000 distinct CDR3 sequences, around 16% seen once.

The sequencing input was peripheral blood. V usage is TRBV6-1 and J usage is TRBJ1-5, with TRBD1 matching over 10 bases. This clonotype was sampled from a woman between 18 and 29 years old with Graves' ophthalmopathy. The CDR3 spells CASSVDRGNSNQPQHF. DNA of the CDR3: TGTGCCAGCAGTGTGGACAGGGGGAATAGCAATCAGCCCCAGCATTTT.